This TCR beta chain was sequenced for a study of blood T cell repertoires in COVID-19. Whole-study context: Specimens from acute and convalescent COVID-19 originated in the United States, Italy and Spain. From T cells, B-cell-depleted T cells, or PBMCs came the material, which was cDNA or gDNA.

In the study's own analysis: How many nucleated cells were present was estimated from reference gene primer amplification. Assay: immunoSEQ multiplex PCR; the TCRdb copy retains only in-frame clones and omits some. The V and J calls and clone size come from that table; D and trimming were worked out from the DNA. In the table there are 75,000 to 100,000 clones, over 70% of which are singletons. This clone was detected a few times. Germline V lookup: CDR1 SEHNR, CDR2 FQNEAQ (reference sequence). The CDR3 has 14 residues. Losses at the gene ends were 5 bases for V and 4 bases for J; bases not matched to a gene: 7.

This receptor was identified in a woman aged 80 or over with acute or convalescent COVID-19. The V and J genes are TRBV7-9 and TRBJ1-2, with TRBD1 matching 7 bases. Sequencing used peripheral blood. CDR3: CASSPQGVSYGYTF. DNA for the CDR3: TGTGCCAGCAGCCCTCAGGGGGTATCCTATGGCTACACCTTC.